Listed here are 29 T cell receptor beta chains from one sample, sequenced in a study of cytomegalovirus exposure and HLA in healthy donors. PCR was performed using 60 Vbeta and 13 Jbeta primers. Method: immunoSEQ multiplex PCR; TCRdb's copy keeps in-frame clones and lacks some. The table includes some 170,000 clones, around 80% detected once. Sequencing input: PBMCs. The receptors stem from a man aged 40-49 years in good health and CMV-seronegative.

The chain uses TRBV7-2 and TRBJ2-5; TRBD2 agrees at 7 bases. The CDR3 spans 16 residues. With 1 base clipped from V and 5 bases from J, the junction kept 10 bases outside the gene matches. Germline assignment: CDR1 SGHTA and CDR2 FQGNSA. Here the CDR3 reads CASSLVGGSVAETQYF. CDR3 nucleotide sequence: TGTGCCAGCAGCTTAGTGGGCGGGAGTGTGGCGGAGACCCAGTACTTC. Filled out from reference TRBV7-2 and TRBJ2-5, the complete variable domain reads GAGVSQSPSNKVTEKGKDVELRCDPISGHTALYWYRQSLGQGLEFLIYFQGNSAPDKSGLPSDRFSAERTGGSVSTLTIQRTQQEDSAVYLCASSLVGGSVAETQYFGPGTRLLVL.

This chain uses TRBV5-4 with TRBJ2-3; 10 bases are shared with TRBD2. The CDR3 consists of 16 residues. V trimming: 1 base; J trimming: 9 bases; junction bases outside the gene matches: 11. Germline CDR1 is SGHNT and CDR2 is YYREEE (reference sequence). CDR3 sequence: CASSLSLAGSEGTQYF. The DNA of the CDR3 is TGTGCCAGCAGCTTGTCACTAGCGGGGTCTGAGGGAACGCAGTATTTT.

The CDR3 reads CASSLVGGNTIYF. The CDR3 bases are TGTGCCAGCAGCTTGGTCGGGGGAAACACCATATATTTT. The V and J genes are TRBV5-4 and TRBJ1-3; D unclear. V gave up 0 bases and J gave up 4 bases, with 5 bases separating them. CDR3 size: 13 residues. Germline loops: CDR1 SGHNT, CDR2 YYREEE (reference sequence).

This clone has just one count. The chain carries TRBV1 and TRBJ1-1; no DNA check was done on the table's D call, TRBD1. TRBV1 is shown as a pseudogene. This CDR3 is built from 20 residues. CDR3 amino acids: CTSSPDPDREVGATGPEAFF. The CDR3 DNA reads TGCACCAGCAGCCCAGATCCCGACAGGGAAGTAGGGGCTACGGGGCCTGAAGCTTTCTTT.

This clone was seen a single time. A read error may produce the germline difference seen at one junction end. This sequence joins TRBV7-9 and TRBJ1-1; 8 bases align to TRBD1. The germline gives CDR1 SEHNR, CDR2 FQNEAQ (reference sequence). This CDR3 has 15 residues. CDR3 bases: TGTTCCAGCAGCTTCTCGGACAGGGAGAACACTGAAGCTTTCTTT. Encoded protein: CSSSFSDRENTEAFF.

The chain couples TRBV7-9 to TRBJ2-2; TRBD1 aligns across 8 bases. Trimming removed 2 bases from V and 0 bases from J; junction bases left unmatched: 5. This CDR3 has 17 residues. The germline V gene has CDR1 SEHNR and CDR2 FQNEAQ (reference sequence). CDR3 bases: TGTGCCAGCAGCTTACCATTGGACAGGGCGAACACCGGGGAGCTGTTTTTT. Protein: CASSLPLDRANTGELFF.

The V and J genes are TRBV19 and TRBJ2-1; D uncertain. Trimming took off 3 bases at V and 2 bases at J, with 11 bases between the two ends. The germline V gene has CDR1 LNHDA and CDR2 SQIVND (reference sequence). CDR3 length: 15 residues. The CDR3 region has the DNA TGTGCCAGTAGTATTGAGGCTTTCCCCTACAATGAGCAGTTCTTC. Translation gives CASSIEAFPYNEQFF.

CDR3 sequence: CASRRWTGELFF. The CDR3, as DNA: TGTGCCAGTAGGAGATGGACCGGGGAGCTGTTTTTT. The V call is TRBV19, the J call TRBJ2-2; D call uncertain. Germline CDR1 and CDR2: LNHDA and SQIVND (reference sequence). Between the trimmed V and J ends, which lost 6 bases and 5 bases, there was a span of 7 bases. CDR3 length equals 12 residues.

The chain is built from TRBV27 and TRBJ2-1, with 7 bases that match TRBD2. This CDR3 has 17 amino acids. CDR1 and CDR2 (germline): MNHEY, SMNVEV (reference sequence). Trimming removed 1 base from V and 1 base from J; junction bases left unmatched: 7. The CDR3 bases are TGTGCCAGCAGTTTATGGGCCGGGGGGATGTCCTACAATGAGCAGTTCTTC. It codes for CASSLWAGGMSYNEQFF.

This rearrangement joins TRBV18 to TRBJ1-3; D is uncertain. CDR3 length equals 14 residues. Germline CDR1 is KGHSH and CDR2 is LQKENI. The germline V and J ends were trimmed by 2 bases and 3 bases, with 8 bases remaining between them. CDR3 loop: CASSPAGGGNTIYF. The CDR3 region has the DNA TGTGCCAGCTCACCAGCGGGTGGTGGAAACACCATATATTTT.

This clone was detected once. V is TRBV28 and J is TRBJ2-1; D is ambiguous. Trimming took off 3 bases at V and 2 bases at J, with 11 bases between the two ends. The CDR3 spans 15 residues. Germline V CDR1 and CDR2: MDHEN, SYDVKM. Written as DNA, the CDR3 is TGTGCCAGCAGTTTTTCAGATCCTCCCTACAATGAGCAGTTCTTC. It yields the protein CASSFSDPPYNEQFF.

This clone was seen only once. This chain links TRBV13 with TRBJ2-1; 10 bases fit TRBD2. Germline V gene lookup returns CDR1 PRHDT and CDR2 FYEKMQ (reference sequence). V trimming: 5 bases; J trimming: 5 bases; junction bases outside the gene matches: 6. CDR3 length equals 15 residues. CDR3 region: CASSDGLAVHNEQFF. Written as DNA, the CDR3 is TGTGCCAGCAGCGACGGACTAGCGGTACACAATGAGCAGTTCTTC.

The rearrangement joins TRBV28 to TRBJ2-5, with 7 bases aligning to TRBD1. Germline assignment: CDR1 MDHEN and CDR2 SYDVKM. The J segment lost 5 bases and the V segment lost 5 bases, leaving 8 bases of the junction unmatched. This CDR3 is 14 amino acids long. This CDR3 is CASSRKGATETQYF. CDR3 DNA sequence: TGTGCCAGCAGTCGGAAGGGGGCGACGGAGACCCAGTACTTC.

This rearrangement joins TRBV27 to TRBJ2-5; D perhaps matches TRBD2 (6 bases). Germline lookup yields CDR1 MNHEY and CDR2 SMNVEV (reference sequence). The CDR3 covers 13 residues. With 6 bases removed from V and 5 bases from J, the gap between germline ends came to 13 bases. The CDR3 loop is CASRSGTLETQYF. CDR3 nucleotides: TGTGCCAGCAGATCAGGGACTCTCGAGACCCAGTACTTC.

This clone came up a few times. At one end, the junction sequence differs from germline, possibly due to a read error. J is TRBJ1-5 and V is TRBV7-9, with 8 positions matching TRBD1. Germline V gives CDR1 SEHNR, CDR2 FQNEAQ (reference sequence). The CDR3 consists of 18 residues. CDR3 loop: CSSSLSSTGVRGNQPQHF. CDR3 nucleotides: TGTTCCAGCAGCCTATCCTCGACAGGGGTGAGAGGCAATCAGCCCCAGCATTTT.

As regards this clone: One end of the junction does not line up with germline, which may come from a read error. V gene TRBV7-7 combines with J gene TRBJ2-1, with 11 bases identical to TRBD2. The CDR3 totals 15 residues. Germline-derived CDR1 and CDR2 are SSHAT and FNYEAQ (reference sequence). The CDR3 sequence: CASSSGTSGYNEQFF. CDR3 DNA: TGTGCTAGCAGCTCCGGGACTAGCGGATACAATGAGCAGTTCTTC.

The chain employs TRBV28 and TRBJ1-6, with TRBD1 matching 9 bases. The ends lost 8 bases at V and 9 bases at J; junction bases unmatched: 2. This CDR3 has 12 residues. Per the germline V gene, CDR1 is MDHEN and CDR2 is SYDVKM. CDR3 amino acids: CASLDRGSPLHF. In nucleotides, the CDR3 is TGTGCCAGCTTGGACAGGGGTTCACCCCTCCACTTT.

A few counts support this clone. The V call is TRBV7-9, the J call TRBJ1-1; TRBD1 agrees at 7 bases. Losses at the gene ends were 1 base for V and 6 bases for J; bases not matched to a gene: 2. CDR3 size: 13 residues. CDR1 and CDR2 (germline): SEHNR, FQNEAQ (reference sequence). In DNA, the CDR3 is TGTGCCAGCAGCTTAGGCAGGGGGGCTGAAGCTTTCTTT. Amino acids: CASSLGRGAEAFF.

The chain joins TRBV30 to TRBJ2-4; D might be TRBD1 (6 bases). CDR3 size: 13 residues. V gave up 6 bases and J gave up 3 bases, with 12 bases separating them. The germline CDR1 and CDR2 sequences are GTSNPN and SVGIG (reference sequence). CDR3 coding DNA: TGTGCCTGTTCAACAGGGCTCAAAAACATTCAGTACTTC. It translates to CACSTGLKNIQYF.

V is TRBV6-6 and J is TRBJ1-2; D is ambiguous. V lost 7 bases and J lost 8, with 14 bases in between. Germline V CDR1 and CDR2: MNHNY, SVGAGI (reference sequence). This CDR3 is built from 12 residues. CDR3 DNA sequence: TGTGCCAGCATTTCGAGCGGGTGGGGCTACACCTTC. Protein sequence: CASISSGWGYTF.

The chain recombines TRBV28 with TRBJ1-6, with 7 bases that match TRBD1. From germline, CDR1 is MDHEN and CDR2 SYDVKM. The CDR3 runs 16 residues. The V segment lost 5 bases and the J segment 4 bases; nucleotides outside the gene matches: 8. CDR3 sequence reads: CASSPQGVGYNSPLHF. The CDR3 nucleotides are TGTGCCAGCAGTCCCCAGGGGGTGGGATATAATTCACCCCTCCACTTT.

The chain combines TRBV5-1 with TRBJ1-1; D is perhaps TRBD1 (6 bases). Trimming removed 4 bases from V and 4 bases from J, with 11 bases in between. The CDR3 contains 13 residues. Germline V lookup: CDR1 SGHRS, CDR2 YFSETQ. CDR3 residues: CASSPTGSTEAFF. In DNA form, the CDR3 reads TGCGCCAGCAGCCCCACAGGGAGCACTGAAGCTTTCTTT.

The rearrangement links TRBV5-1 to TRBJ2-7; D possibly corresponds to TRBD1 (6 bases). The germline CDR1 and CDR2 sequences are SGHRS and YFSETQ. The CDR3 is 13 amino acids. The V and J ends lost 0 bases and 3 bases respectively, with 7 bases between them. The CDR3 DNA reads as TGCGCCAGCAGCTTGGAGACAGGCTACGAGCAGTACTTC. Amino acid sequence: CASSLETGYEQYF. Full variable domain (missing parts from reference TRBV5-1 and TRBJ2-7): KAGVTQTPRYLIKTRGQQVTLSCSPISGHRSVSWYQQTPGQGLQFLFEYFSETQRNKGNFPGRFSGRQFSNSRSEMNVSTLELGDSALYLCASSLETGYEQYFGPGTRLTVT.

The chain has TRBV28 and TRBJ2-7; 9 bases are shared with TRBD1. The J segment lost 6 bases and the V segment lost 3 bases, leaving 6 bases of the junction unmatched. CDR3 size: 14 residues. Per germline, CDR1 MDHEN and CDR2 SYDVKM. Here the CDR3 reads CASSFPGQGSEQYF. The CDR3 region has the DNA TGTGCCAGCAGTTTTCCGGGACAGGGTTCCGAGCAGTACTTC.

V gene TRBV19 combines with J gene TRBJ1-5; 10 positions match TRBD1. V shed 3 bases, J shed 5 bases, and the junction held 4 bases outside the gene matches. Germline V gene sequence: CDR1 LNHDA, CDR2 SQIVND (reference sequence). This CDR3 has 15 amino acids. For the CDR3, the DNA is TGTGCCAGTAGTATTGTGGGGACAGGGGATCAGCCCCAGCATTTT. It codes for CASSIVGTGDQPQHF.

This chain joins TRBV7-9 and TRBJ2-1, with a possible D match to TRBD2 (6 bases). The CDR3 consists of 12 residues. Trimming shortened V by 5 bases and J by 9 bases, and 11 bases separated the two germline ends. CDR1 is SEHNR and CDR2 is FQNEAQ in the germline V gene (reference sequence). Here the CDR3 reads CASSRSGGEQFF. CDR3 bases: TGTGCCAGCAGCCGTTCCGGGGGTGAGCAGTTCTTC.

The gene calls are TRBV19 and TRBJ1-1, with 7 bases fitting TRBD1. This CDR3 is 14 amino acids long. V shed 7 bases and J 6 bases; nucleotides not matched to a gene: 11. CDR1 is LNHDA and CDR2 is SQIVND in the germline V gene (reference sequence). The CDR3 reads CASINPGRGSEAFF. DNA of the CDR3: TGTGCCAGTATTAACCCAGGCAGGGGGTCTGAAGCTTTCTTT.

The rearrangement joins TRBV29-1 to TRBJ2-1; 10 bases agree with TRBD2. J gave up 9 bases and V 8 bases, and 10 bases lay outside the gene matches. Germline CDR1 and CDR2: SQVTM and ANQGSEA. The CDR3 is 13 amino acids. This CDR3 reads CSTTSGAWGEQFF. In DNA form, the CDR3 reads TGCAGCACTACTAGCGGGGCCTGGGGTGAGCAGTTCTTC.

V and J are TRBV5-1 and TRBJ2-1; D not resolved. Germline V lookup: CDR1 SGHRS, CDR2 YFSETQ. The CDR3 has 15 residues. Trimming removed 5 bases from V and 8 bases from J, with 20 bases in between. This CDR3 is CASRQLGSLLDEQFF. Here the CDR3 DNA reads TGCGCCAGCAGGCAGCTAGGTTCCCTTTTGGATGAGCAGTTCTTC.